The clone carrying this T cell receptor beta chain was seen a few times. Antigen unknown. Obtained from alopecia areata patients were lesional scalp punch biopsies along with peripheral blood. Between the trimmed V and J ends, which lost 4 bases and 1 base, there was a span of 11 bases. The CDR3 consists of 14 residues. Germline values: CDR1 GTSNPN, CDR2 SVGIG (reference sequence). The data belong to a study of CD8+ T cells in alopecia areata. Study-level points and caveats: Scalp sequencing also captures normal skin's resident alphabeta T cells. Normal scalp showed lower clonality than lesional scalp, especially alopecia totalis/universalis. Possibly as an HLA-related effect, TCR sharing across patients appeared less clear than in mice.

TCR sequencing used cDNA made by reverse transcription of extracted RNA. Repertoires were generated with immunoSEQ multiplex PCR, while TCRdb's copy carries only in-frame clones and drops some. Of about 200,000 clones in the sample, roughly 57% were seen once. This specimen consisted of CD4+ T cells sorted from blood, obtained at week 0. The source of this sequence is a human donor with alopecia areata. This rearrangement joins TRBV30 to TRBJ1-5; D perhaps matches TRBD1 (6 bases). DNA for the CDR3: TGTGCCTGGAATAAGGACAGAAGCAATCAGCCCCAGCATTTT. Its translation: CAWNKDRSNQPQHF.